The sequence of this T cell receptor beta chain was determined in a study of shared clonotypes between healthy human individuals. For the study at large: With ages of 18 to 49, the donors were two women and three men.

As originally analysed: ImmunoSEQ output lacked quality scores and full-length reads, limiting matched filtering. Sequencing used immunoSEQ multiplex PCR; TCRdb keeps in-frame clones, though not all of them. V and J calls and clone size are those listed in that table; D and trimming were worked out from the DNA. Among 500,000 or so clones listed, 95% to 96% were seen once. Study results and limitations: Only blood was sampled, and tissue TCR repertoires likely differ from blood ones.

A word on this clone: No antigen is known for it.

After removal of 2 bases from V and 6 bases from J, the junction contained 4 bases not matched to a gene. The CDR3 runs 16 residues. Germline CDR1 reads MNHEY; CDR2 reads SVGAGI. The chain is built from TRBV6-5 and TRBJ2-1; 13 bases are a match to TRBD2. Sequencing was performed on naive CD4+ T cells sorted from blood. Subset given: CD45RA+ positively selected. This TCR came from a woman in her twenties or thirties in good health. CDR3 bases: TGTGCCAGCAGTTACGAACGACTAGCGGGAGGCAATGAGCAGTTCTTC. Translating it yields CASSYERLAGGNEQFF.